Shown below are 20 T cell receptor beta chains from a single sample sequenced in a study of cytomegalovirus exposure and HLA in healthy donors. PCR employed 60 Vbeta and 13 Jbeta primers. The assay was immunoSEQ multiplex PCR, and TCRdb's table has in-frame clones only and misses some. There are about 220,000 clones in the sample; 82% occur only once, and 4.5% to 7% lies in the top ten. Material: PBMCs. These TCRs come from a man aged 35-49 years in good health and CMV-seropositive.

This CDR3 reads CAIRDRGMNTEAFF. The CDR3, as DNA: TGTGCCATCAGGGACAGGGGGATGAACACTGAAGCTTTCTTT. V and J are TRBV10-3 and TRBJ1-1; 10 bases agree with TRBD1. CDR1 and CDR2 (germline): ENHRY, SYGVKD. This CDR3 has 14 residues. The ends lost 6 bases at V and 0 bases at J; junction bases unmatched: 1.

The chain carries TRBV19 and TRBJ1-1; maybe TRBD1 (5 bases). The CDR3 length is 13 residues. Deletions cut 7 bases from V and 3 bases from J, with 12 bases between. In germline, CDR1 is LNHDA, CDR2 SQIVND (reference sequence). The CDR3 DNA is TGTGCCAGTACCCGAGAAGGGGACACTGAAGCTTTCTTT. This translates into CASTREGDTEAFF.

The chain employs TRBV6-5 and TRBJ2-7; 7 nucleotides match TRBD1. V dropped 8 bases and J dropped 3; count of bases not matched to a gene: 7. The CDR3 extends over 13 amino acids. Germline V gene data show CDR1 as MNHEY and CDR2 as SVGAGI. The CDR3 nucleotides read TGTGCCAGCGGCCTGACAGGGAGCTACGAGCAGTACTTC. This sequence encodes CASGLTGSYEQYF.

V gene TRBV11-3 combines with J gene TRBJ2-3; D is unclear. V shed 6 bases and J shed 2 bases, with 3 bases lying between them. The germline V gene encodes CDR1 SGHNT and CDR2 YENEEA. CDR3 size: 11 residues. CDR3: CASRYTDTQYF. The CDR3, as DNA: TGTGCCAGCAGATACACAGATACGCAGTATTTT.

This chain joins TRBV19 and TRBJ2-3; 12 nucleotides agree with TRBD2. The CDR3 runs to 15 residues. CDR1 and CDR2 from the germline V gene are LNHDA and SQIVND (reference sequence). V trimming: 9 bases; J trimming: 5 bases; junction bases outside the gene matches: 9. The CDR3 nucleotides are TGTGCCAGGCCGGGGACTAGCGGGCCGCTAGATACGCAGTATTTT. It is translated as CARPGTSGPLDTQYF.

In its sample, this clone was seen once. The CDR3 reads CASSSQGYNEQFF. Written as DNA, the CDR3 is TGTGCCAGCAGCTCCCAGGGCTACAATGAGCAGTTCTTC. This chain connects TRBV7-3 to TRBJ2-1, with D maybe TRBD1 (5 bases). V lost 4 bases, J lost 3 bases, and 7 bases lay in between. Germline assignment: CDR1 SGHTA and CDR2 FQGTGA. This CDR3 region has 13 residues. Together with reference TRBV7-3 and TRBJ2-1, the CDR3 gives the full variable domain: GAGVSQTPSNKVTEKGKYVELRCDPISGHTALYWYRQSLGQGPEFLIYFQGTGAADDSGLPNDRFFAVRPEGSVSTLKIQRTERGDSAVYLCASSSQGYNEQFFGPGTRLTVL.

In DNA, the CDR3 is TGTGCCAGCAGCTCCCAAGGAGACAGGAACATTCAGTACTTC. As protein: CASSSQGDRNIQYF. This chain connects TRBV7-9 to TRBJ2-4, with TRBD1 as a possible D gene (6 bases). The CDR3 is 14 residues long. Germline V gene lookup returns CDR1 SEHNR and CDR2 FQNEAQ (reference sequence). Trimming took off 4 bases at V and 7 bases at J, with 14 bases between the two ends.

J is TRBJ2-2 and V is TRBV5-1, with 13 bases that match TRBD2. V lost 5 bases, J lost 5 bases, and 15 bases stayed unmatched. The CDR3 runs 19 residues. Germline V gene sequence: CDR1 SGHRS, CDR2 YFSETQ. The CDR3 loop is CASSPGTSGKGPPTGELFF. The CDR3 DNA reads as TGCGCCAGCAGTCCCGGGACTAGCGGGAAGGGCCCTCCTACCGGGGAGCTGTTTTTT.

The rearrangement uses TRBV19 and TRBJ1-4, with 8 bases lining up with TRBD1. After removal of 9 bases from V and 3 bases from J, the junction contained 6 bases not matched to a gene. CDR1 and CDR2 (germline): LNHDA, SQIVND (reference sequence). The CDR3 is 14 amino acids. CDR3 nucleotide sequence: TGTGCCAGCGGACAGGGCTTAGCTAATGAAAAACTGTTTTTT. Protein product: CASGQGLANEKLFF.

V is TRBV7-9 and J is TRBJ2-5; 8 bases agree with TRBD2. There are 16 residues in the CDR3. V dropped 4 bases and J dropped 0; count of bases not matched to a gene: 7. Germline values: CDR1 SEHNR, CDR2 FQNEAQ (reference sequence). The CDR3 loop is CASSSTSGKNQETQYF. CDR3 in DNA: TGTGCCAGCAGCTCCACTAGCGGCAAGAACCAAGAGACCCAGTACTTC.

This sequence joins TRBV6-6 and TRBJ2-5, with 9 bases matching TRBD1. Germline assignment: CDR1 MNHNY and CDR2 SVGAGI (reference sequence). The CDR3 totals 15 residues. V was clipped by 4 bases and J by 6 bases; unmatched bases: 9. This CDR3 is CASSWGTGSKKTQYF. CDR3 nucleotide sequence: TGTGCCAGCAGTTGGGGGACAGGGAGTAAAAAGACCCAGTACTTC.

This clone came up a few times. This rearrangement joins TRBV28 to TRBJ2-7, with D perhaps TRBD1 (6 bases). This CDR3 spans 13 amino acids. With 4 bases removed from V and 3 bases from J, the gap between germline ends came to 10 bases. The V gene's germline CDR1 is MDHEN and CDR2 SYDVKM. The CDR3 DNA sequence: TGTGCCAGCAGTTCCACAGGGAACTACGAGCAGTACGTC. It translates to CASSSTGNYEQYV.

The gene calls are TRBV6-5 and TRBJ2-3; a possible D gene is TRBD1 (7 bases). The V end lost 5 bases, the J end lost 5 bases, and 14 bases lay between the germline ends. Looked up from germline, CDR1 is MNHEY and CDR2 is SVGAGI. This CDR3 is 14 amino acids long. CDR3 in DNA: TGTGCCAGCAGTCCCGGGACAGCGGGAGATACGCAGTATTTT. This encodes CASSPGTAGDTQYF.

This CDR3 reads CASSQDPRGSYNEQFF. The CDR3 coding sequence is TGTGCCAGCAGCCAAGATCCCAGGGGGTCGTACAATGAGCAGTTCTTC. The chain combines TRBV14 with TRBJ2-1, with TRBD1 identical over 7 bases. CDR1 is SGHDN, CDR2 FVKESK, per germline. This CDR3 contains 16 residues. With V trimmed by 0 bases and J by 4 bases, 6 bases remained unmatched.

This sequence joins TRBV6-5 and TRBJ1-1, with no clear D. V gave up 0 bases and J gave up 5 bases, with 10 bases separating them. Germline values: CDR1 MNHEY, CDR2 SVGAGI. The CDR3 loop spans 14 amino acids. The CDR3 DNA reads as TGTGCCAGCAGTTACTCTCCTAGCAGGACTGAAGCTTTCTTT. It codes for CASSYSPSRTEAFF.

The count of this clone is one. The chain carries TRBV5-1 and TRBJ1-2, with D tentatively TRBD1 (5 bases). Germline V CDR1 and CDR2: SGHRS, YFSETQ. The CDR3 covers 17 residues. Trimming removed 5 bases at V and 4 bases at J, with 24 bases between. The CDR3 region is CASSSARSRGPSYGYTF. The CDR3 region has the DNA TGCGCCAGCAGTTCGGCTAGGAGTAGGGGCCCCTCCTATGGCTACACCTTC. The variable domain in full, with the rest retrieved from reference TRBV5-1 and TRBJ1-2, is KAGVTQTPRYLIKTRGQQVTLSCSPISGHRSVSWYQQTPGQGLQFLFEYFSETQRNKGNFPGRFSGRQFSNSRSEMNVSTLELGDSALYLCASSSARSRGPSYGYTFGSGTRLTVV.

This clone was seen a single time. The rearrangement joins TRBV19 to TRBJ1-1; D is uncertain. V lost 6 bases to trimming and J lost 0 bases, with 8 bases between them. The CDR3 runs to 13 residues. The germline gives CDR1 LNHDA, CDR2 SQIVND (reference sequence). The DNA for the CDR3 is TGTGCCAGTAGGTGGGAGGTGAACACTGAAGCTTTCTTT. This gives the protein CASRWEVNTEAFF.

This chain uses TRBV10-3 with TRBJ2-1; TRBD2 matches 11 bases. Unmatched junction bases numbered 6, after V lost 3 bases and J lost 8 bases. The CDR3 runs 15 residues. Germline CDR1 and CDR2: ENHRY and SYGVKD. The CDR3 DNA is TGTGCCATCAGTGATCTGACTAGCGGGACGGATGAGCAGTTCTTC. Its protein is CAISDLTSGTDEQFF.

J is TRBJ1-3 and V is TRBV4-1; a weak D match, TRBD1 (5 bases). Germline CDR1 and CDR2: MGHRA and YSYEKL. The CDR3 spans 12 residues. V shed 2 bases and J shed 14 bases, with 13 bases lying between them. As DNA, the CDR3 is TGCGCCAGCAGCCAACCAGGGATGTTCCTATATTTT. It is translated as CASSQPGMFLYF.

CDR3 in DNA: TGTGCCTGGAGGGCAGTGTCCACTAATGAAAAACTGTTTTTT. Its protein product is CAWRAVSTNEKLFF. The chain is built from TRBV30 and TRBJ1-4; D ambiguous. V lost 3 bases and J 2 bases, leaving 10 bases between the germline ends. Germline assignment: CDR1 GTSNPN and CDR2 SVGIG (reference sequence). CDR3 length: 14 amino acids.